A selection of T cell receptor beta chains follows, all from one sample in a study of control samples from healthy donors and cancer patients. Repertoires were generated with immunoSEQ multiplex PCR, while TCRdb's copy carries only in-frame clones and drops some. The sample holds 70,000 to 100,000 clones; 70% to 90% are singletons and the top ten take roughly 7.6%. What was sequenced was blood. All receptors come from a woman in her sixties or seventies in good health. Both conserved end residues are part of each CDR3. D genes are given only for firm matches. Clone sizes are given selectively: once, few, many, or a class where the clone is expanded.

TRBJ2-5,TRBD2,TRBV5-1,NA,CASSLENWAGGVGETQYF,TGCGCCAGCAGCTTGGAAAACTGGGCGGGAGGAGTCGGGGAGACCCAGTACTTC
TRBJ1-1,NA,TRBV7-8,NA,CASSFRAPRSTEAFF,TGTGCCAGCAGCTTCCGGGCCCCACGGTCTACCGAAGCTTTCTTT
TRBJ1-1,NA,TRBV6-5,NA,CASGRRYSDTEAFF,TGTGCCAGCGGGCGGAGATATTCGGACACTGAAGCTTTCTTT
TRBJ2-4,TRBD1,TRBV18,NA,CASSAGTGGVNIQYF,TGTGCCAGCTCAGCCGGGACAGGGGGAGTGAACATTCAGTACTTC
TRBJ2-3,NA,TRBV7-8,NA,CASSLRRLRTQYF,TGTGCCAGCAGCTTAAGAAGACTTCGAACGCAGTATTTT
TRBJ2-1,TRBD2,TRBV6-2/TRBV6-3,NA,CASSYSTSGPYNEQFF,TGTGCCAGCAGTTACTCGACTAGCGGGCCATACAATGAGCAGTTCTTC
TRBJ2-7,TRBD1,TRBV5-5,NA,CASSLGQGHSYEQYF,TGTGCCAGCAGCTTGGGACAGGGTCACTCCTACGAGCAGTACTTC
TRBJ1-6,NA,TRBV5-6,NA,CASSLPASSYNSPLHF,TGTGCCAGCAGCTTGCCAGCCAGCTCCTATAATTCACCCCTCCACTTT
TRBJ1-3,TRBD1,TRBV13,NA,CASSYRLAGGGGNTIYF,TGTGCCAGCAGCTACCGGCTGGCAGGGGGCGGTGGAAACACCATATATTTT
TRBJ2-7,NA,TRBV28,NA,CASRGRGAYEQYF,TGTGCCAGCAGAGGCAGGGGTGCCTACGAGCAGTACTTC
TRBJ2-2,NA,TRBV6-4,NA,CASSALEDTGELFF,TGTGCCAGCAGTGCACTTGAGGACACCGGGGAGCTGTTTTTT
TRBJ2-7,NA,TRBV12-5,once,CASGWEQGSLYEQYF,TGTGCTAGTGGTTGGGAACAGGGATCGCTCTACGAGCAGTACTTC
TRBJ1-6,NA,TRBV13,few,CASSWLGGGWSSYNSPLHF,TGTGCCAGCAGCTGGCTTGGCGGGGGCTGGAGCTCCTATAATTCACCCCTCCACTTT
TRBJ2-3,TRBD2,TRBV11-3,NA,CASSLRASGKDTQYF,TGTGCCAGCAGCTTAAGGGCTAGCGGCAAGGATACGCAGTATTTT
TRBJ1-4,NA,TRBV10-3,NA,CAISELGPTNEKLFF,TGTGCCATCAGTGAGCTTGGTCCTACTAATGAAAAACTGTTTTTT
TRBJ2-1,NA,TRBV24-1,NA,CATSDSGTTNHNEQFF,TGTGCCACCAGTGATTCCGGGACAACTAACCACAATGAGCAGTTCTTC
TRBJ2-7,TRBD1,TRBV19,NA,CASSTGQGYEQYF,TGTGCCAGTAGTACGGGACAGGGCTACGAGCAGTACTTC
TRBJ2-3,NA,TRBV5-5,NA,CASSLRRGEGTDTQYF,TGTGCCAGCAGTCTCAGGCGGGGTGAGGGCACAGATACGCAGTATTTT
TRBJ2-1,TRBD2,TRBV25-1,NA,CASSVRLAGDRGEQFF,TGTGCCAGCAGTGTTAGACTAGCGGGAGATAGAGGTGAGCAGTTCTTC